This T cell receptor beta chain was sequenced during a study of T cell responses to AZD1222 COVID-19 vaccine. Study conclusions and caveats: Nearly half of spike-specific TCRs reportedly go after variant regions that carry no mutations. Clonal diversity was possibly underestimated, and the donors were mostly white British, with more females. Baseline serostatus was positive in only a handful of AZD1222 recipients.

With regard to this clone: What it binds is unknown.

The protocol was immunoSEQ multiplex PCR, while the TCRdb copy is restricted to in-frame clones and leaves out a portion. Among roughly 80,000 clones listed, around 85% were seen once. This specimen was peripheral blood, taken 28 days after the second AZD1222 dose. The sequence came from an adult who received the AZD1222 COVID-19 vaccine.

CDR3 sequence: CASSLWVKAALEQYF. CDR3 bases: TGTGCCAGCAGTTTATGGGTAAAGGCGGCCCTCGAGCAGTACTTC. The chain carries TRBV28 and TRBJ2-7; D is unresolved. The CDR3 is 15 amino acids. V lost 0 bases, J lost 6 bases, and 15 bases lay in between. Germline CDR1 and CDR2: MDHEN and SYDVKM.